This note documents a single T cell receptor beta chain sequence. Its antigen is as yet unknown. This sample is drawn from a study of cytomegalovirus exposure and HLA in healthy donors. Trimming left V 6 bases short and J 3 bases short, with 12 bases between. This CDR3 is 13 amino acids long. CDR1 is MNHEY and CDR2 is SMNVEV in the germline V gene (reference sequence). Regarding the study as a whole: For most TCR beta V segments, an earlier analysis put the productive rate at about 90% or about 30% of the time. In a later analysis, parvovirus B19, influenza, CMV and Epstein-Barr virus appeared linked to several top co-occurrence clusters. In a later analysis, a missense DCLRE1C variant was linked to TCR beta V- and J-gene trimming.

Primers: 60 Vbeta forward and 13 Jbeta reverse. Sequencing used immunoSEQ multiplex PCR; TCRdb keeps in-frame clones, though not all of them. The top ten clones hold about 2% of a sample with 150,000 to 200,000 clones, about 80% of them seen once. The material sequenced was PBMCs. This chain joins TRBV27 and TRBJ2-7; TRBD1 might be the D (6 bases). The clonotype comes from a young woman in good health and CMV-seropositive. CDR3 protein: CASSLRGHYEQYF. CDR3 bases: TGTGCCAGCAGCCTCAGGGGACACTACGAGCAGTACTTC.